This T cell receptor (beta chain) came from a study of blood T cell repertoires in COVID-19 (dated by TCRdb to 2018 to 2020). In the study overall: The collaborator samples originated in the United States, Italy and Spain and spanned the acute and convalescent phases of COVID-19. The prospective study material was composed of cDNA or gDNA derived from T cells, B-cell-depleted T cells, or PBMCs. Deeply sampled blood TCRbeta repertoires from subjects exposed to, actively infected with, or recovered from COVID-19 were included in the dataset. The repertoires were released in a freely available public database intended as a resource for research on the immune response to SARS-CoV-2. Samples were obtained from the ongoing ImmuneRACE study (first 160 participants) and from 1,000 to 1,500 subjects provided by 6 global collaborators. Sample metadata almost always included a de-identified subject ID, COVID-19 status, age in years and sex. HLA class I and class II types, where available, came from metadata supplied by the sample provider rather than from assay-based typing.

Here is what the overall study found, with its caveats: Clinical and demographic metadata were provided uncurated, with the amount varying by source and participant.

In Seattle, one collaborating source enrolled patients while the infection was active and tracked those patients longitudinally over the course of disease. Whole blood was collected in K2EDTA tubes by collaborating institutions according to the institutions' own protocols. Collaborator samples were shipped for TCRbeta analysis as frozen whole blood, isolated PBMCs, or DNA extracted from either sample type. For this clone: The specificity of this receptor is unknown. Base qualities are not recorded, but no much larger clone differs from it by a single base.

The CDR3 goes from the cysteine to the phenylalanine over 15 residues. Of the read, only the CDR3 DNA is kept; its 45 bases are in frame from base 1. CDR1 MNHEY and CDR2 SVGAGI are derived from the germline V gene. V lost 4 bases and J lost 4 bases; the stretch between them is 14 bases long. The immunoSEQ Assay, a bias-controlled multiplex PCR, was used to amplify TCRbeta CDR3 regions from genomic DNA. In the authors' own workflow: Nucleated cell counts per sample were estimated from amplification of reference gene primers within the assay. To quantify the absolute abundance of each unique TCRbeta CDR3 rearrangement, sequence reads were collapsed and filtered. Productive Simpson clonality was computed per sample as the square root of Simpson's diversity index over productive rearrangements. TCRdb took over this immuneACCESS table, retaining in-frame rearrangements with V and J assigned. Such tables are incomplete; in checked studies, under half of the missing clones stem from an unresolved V gene, and the remainder is unexplained. V and J calls and clone size follow that table, whereas D and trimming were derived from the DNA. This sample holds 200,000 to 300,000 clones; 75% to 85% were observed only once. The leading ten clones occupy 6.5% to 8.5% of the sample.

The receptor was isolated from a woman older than 75 with COVID-19, enrolled during active disease. The rearrangement joined TRBV6-5 to TRBJ2-1; D gene: possibly TRBD2, on 6 matching bases. Sequences were obtained from peripheral blood. The DNA sequence follows: TGTGCCAGCAGTTTACCGGGACTGCCGTACAATGAGCAGTTCTTC. This codes for CASSLPGLPYNEQFF.